This TCR beta chain was observed in a study of cytomegalovirus exposure and HLA in healthy donors. Study-level results: Later analysis identified a missense DCLRE1C variant that was linked to TCR beta V- and J-gene trimming.

PCR primers comprised 60 Vbeta and 13 Jbeta primers. TCRdb's copy holds only in-frame clones and misses some; the assay was immunoSEQ multiplex PCR. The table has hundreds of thousands of clones, 75% to 85% seen once; the top ten hold 1.4%. The germline gives CDR1 LNHNV, CDR2 YYDKDF (reference sequence). V shed 8 bases and J shed 4 bases, with 6 bases lying between them. This CDR3 is built from 11 residues. This clone was counted a single time. Its matching antigen is unknown. The sample consisted of PBMCs. The TCR sequence derives from a girl aged 10-17 years in good health and CMV-seronegative. The rearrangement joins TRBV15 to TRBJ1-3; D gene uncertain. The CDR3 spells CATAEGNTIYF. Here the CDR3 DNA reads TGTGCCACCGCCGAGGGAAACACCATATATTTT.